This T cell receptor beta chain stems from a study of identical twins. General study findings and limits: Cord blood beta clonotypes present at high abundance carried fewer insertions; no such pattern appeared in memory repertoires.

V lost 4 bases to trimming and J lost 9 bases, with 10 bases between them. Germline V gives CDR1 SGHTA, CDR2 FQGNSA. The CDR3 has 12 amino acids. TCRdb redid the calling of the 5' RACE reads with MiXCR, one entry per CDR3 protein. The sample has about 700,000 distinct CDR3 sequences, over 5% seen once. On this clonotype itself: Its antigen is still unknown.

The chain couples TRBV7-2 to TRBJ2-1, with no clear D. The source material was naive T cells sorted from blood. The sequence was obtained from a man aged 18 to 29 in good health. The CDR3 reads CASSSLRPEQFF. The DNA for the CDR3 is TGTGCCAGCAGCTCACTCCGGCCTGAGCAGTTCTTC. The whole variable domain, filled in from reference TRBV7-2 and TRBJ2-1, reads GAGVSQSPSNKVTEKGKDVELRCDPISGHTALYWYRQSLGQGLEFLIYFQGNSAPDKSGLPSDRFSAERTGGSVSTLTIQRTQQEDSAVYLCASSSLRPEQFFGPGTRLTVL.